A selection of T cell receptor beta chains follows, all from one sample in a study of regulatory T cells in long-lasting Graves disease. TCRdb ran MiXCR on the multiplex PCR reads and lists one entry per CDR3 protein. The sample lists about 430,000 distinct CDR3 sequences, over 12% occurring once. These data also featured in a second study, about T cells in Graves' hyperthyroidism and ophthalmopathy.

The sequencing used peripheral blood mononuclear cells (PBMCs), collected at new diagnosis, from a patient treated with antithyroid drugs. The receptors were gathered from a woman in her thirties or forties with Graves disease. CDR3s include the opening cysteine and the closing phenylalanine or tryptophan. The order of the fields is V gene, clone size, J gene, CDR3 length, D gene, CDR3 protein, CDR3 DNA. A D gene is named only where the DNA matches it firmly. Size tells how often a clone was seen (once, few, many) or the class of an expanded clone, and some rows leave it out.

V: TRBV27; size: few; J: TRBJ2-1; length: 15; D: NA; CDR3: CASSFGLGNVGEQFF; DNA: TGTGCCAGCAGTTTCGGACTGGGAAACGTCGGTGAGCAGTTCTTC
V: TRBV6-1; size: many; J: TRBJ2-7; length: 17; D: NA; CDR3: CASSEAPGGLLSYEQYF; DNA: TGTGCCAGCAGTGAAGCCCCCGGGGGGCTCCTCTCCTACGAGCAGTACTTC
V: TRBV28; size: many; J: TRBJ2-7; length: 13; D: TRBD1; CDR3: CASSSGQGYEQYF; DNA: TGTGCCAGCAGTTCCGGACAGGGCTACGAGCAGTACTTC
V: TRBV9; size: many; J: TRBJ2-7; length: 14; D: TRBD1; CDR3: CASSVGQGTYEQYF; DNA: TGTGCCAGCAGCGTAGGACAGGGGACCTACGAGCAGTACTTC
V: TRBV15; size: NA; J: TRBJ2-4; length: 16; D: NA; CDR3: CATSGRRGLAENIQYF; DNA: TGTGCCACCAGCGGAAGGAGGGGCTTAGCCGAAAACATTCAGTACTTC
V: TRBV20-1; size: many; J: TRBJ1-1; length: 12; D: NA; CDR3: CSARRWDTEAFF; DNA: TGCAGTGCTAGGAGGTGGGACACTGAAGCTTTCTTT
V: TRBV28; size: many; J: TRBJ2-1; length: 14; D: TRBD2; CDR3: CASSLNSGSNEQFF; DNA: TGTGCCAGCAGCCTCAATAGCGGGAGTAATGAGCAGTTCTTC
V: TRBV28; size: many; J: TRBJ2-7; length: 14; D: NA; CDR3: CASSSPPETYEQYF; DNA: TGTGCCAGCAGTTCCCCCCCGGAAACCTACGAGCAGTACTTC
V: TRBV7-2; size: many; J: TRBJ2-7; length: 14; D: NA; CDR3: CASSLEDYGFEQYF; DNA: TGTGCCAGCAGCTTAGAGGACTATGGGTTCGAGCAGTACTTC
V: TRBV11-2; size: few; J: TRBJ2-3; length: 14; D: TRBD1; CDR3: CASKTGTGRDTQYF; DNA: TGTGCCAGCAAAACCGGGACAGGCCGGGATACGCAGTATTTT
V: TRBV20-1; size: NA; J: TRBJ2-1; length: 16; D: TRBD2; CDR3: CSARGTWTRNYNEQFF; DNA: TGCAGTGCTAGAGGAACCTGGACTAGAAACTACAATGAGCAGTTCTTC
V: TRBV19; size: few; J: TRBJ2-1; length: 16; D: NA; CDR3: CASSIATGGGQNEQFF; DNA: TGTGCCAGTAGTATAGCGACGGGGGGGGGACAGAATGAGCAGTTCTTC
V: TRBV28; size: many; J: TRBJ2-5; length: 12; D: NA; CDR3: CASSLNRVTQYF; DNA: TGTGCCAGCAGTTTAAATAGAGTGACCCAGTACTTC
V: TRBV15; size: NA; J: TRBJ2-2; length: 17; D: NA; CDR3: CATSREPAGLNTGELFF; DNA: TGTGCCACCAGCAGAGAGCCAGCGGGCCTGAACACCGGGGAGCTGTTTTTT
V: TRBV7-9; size: few; J: TRBJ2-1; length: 16; D: TRBD1; CDR3: CASSPTTGGAKNEQFF; DNA: TGTGCCAGCAGCCCGACCACAGGGGGCGCAAAAAATGAGCAGTTCTTC
V: TRBV9; size: many; J: TRBJ2-1; length: 13; D: TRBD2; CDR3: CASSKIAGQEQFF; DNA: TGTGCCAGCAGCAAGATAGCGGGGCAAGAGCAGTTCTTC
V: TRBV20-1; size: many; J: TRBJ2-7; length: 17; D: NA; CDR3: CSASGAFNTMRSYEQYF; DNA: TGCAGTGCTAGCGGGGCTTTCAACACTATGCGTTCCTACGAGCAGTACTTC
V: TRBV12-3/TRBV12-4; size: many; J: TRBJ2-7; length: 13; D: NA; CDR3: CASSPSTNYEQYF; DNA: TGTGCCAGCAGCCCCTCTACGAACTACGAGCAGTACTTC
V: TRBV19; size: NA; J: TRBJ1-6; length: 15; D: NA; CDR3: CASSISGQIMSPLHF; DNA: TGTGCCAGTAGTATATCTGGGCAAATTATGTCACCCCTCCACTTT
V: TRBV11-2; size: NA; J: TRBJ2-7; length: 15; D: NA; CDR3: CTSSLEWSSANEQYF; DNA: TGTACCAGCAGCTTAGAATGGTCTAGCGCCAATGAGCAGTACTTC
V: TRBV20-1; size: many; J: TRBJ2-3; length: 15; D: NA; CDR3: CSATPGDTYTDTQYF; DNA: TGCAGTGCTACCCCTGGGGACACATACACAGATACGCAGTATTTT
V: TRBV12-3/TRBV12-4; size: NA; J: TRBJ2-7; length: 19; D: TRBD1; CDR3: CASSDPGTGHTWASYEQYF; DNA: TGTGCCAGCAGTGACCCCGGGACAGGGCATACCTGGGCTTCCTACGAGCAGTACTTC
V: TRBV6-2/TRBV6-3; size: many; J: TRBJ2-1; length: 14; D: TRBD1; CDR3: CASSQGTGPYEQFF; DNA: TGTGCCAGCAGCCAAGGGACAGGGCCGTATGAGCAGTTCTTC
V: TRBV11-2; size: many; J: TRBJ2-2; length: 15; D: NA; CDR3: CASSLRARNTGELFF; DNA: TGTGCCAGCAGCTTAAGAGCCAGGAACACCGGGGAGCTGTTTTTT
V: TRBV11-1; size: NA; J: TRBJ1-6; length: 16; D: NA; CDR3: CASGSDSYPYNSPLHF; DNA: TGTGCCAGCGGCTCGGACAGCTATCCCTATAATTCACCCCTCCACTTT
V: TRBV2; size: many; J: TRBJ1-1; length: 11; D: NA; CDR3: CASRLLPEAFF; DNA: TGTGCCAGCAGACTACTGCCCGAAGCTTTCTTT
V: TRBV19; size: NA; J: TRBJ2-6; length: 17; D: NA; CDR3: CASSIGPGEAGANVLTF; DNA: TGTGCCAGTAGTATAGGTCCAGGGGAGGCTGGGGCCAACGTCCTGACTTTC
V: TRBV30; size: many; J: TRBJ2-1; length: 12; D: TRBD2; CDR3: CAWSLSGSQQFF; DNA: TGTGCCTGGAGTTTGAGCGGGAGCCAGCAGTTCTTC
V: TRBV28; size: few; J: TRBJ2-3; length: 15; D: NA; CDR3: CASSPPGAAGDTQYF; DNA: TGTGCCAGCAGTCCCCCGGGAGCCGCCGGAGATACGCAGTATTTT
V: TRBV15; size: many; J: TRBJ2-1; length: 19; D: TRBD2; CDR3: CATSRDSGRPGSSYNEQFF; DNA: TGTGCCACCAGCAGAGATTCCGGGAGGCCAGGGAGCTCCTACAATGAGCAGTTCTTC
V: TRBV12-3/TRBV12-4; size: many; J: TRBJ2-1; length: 14; D: TRBD2; CDR3: CASTDGRNNNEQFF; DNA: TGTGCCAGCACAGACGGGAGGAACAACAATGAGCAGTTCTTC
V: TRBV6-1; size: many; J: TRBJ1-2; length: 11; D: NA; CDR3: CASGREGGYTF; DNA: TGTGCCAGCGGAAGGGAGGGCGGCTACACCTTC
V: TRBV3-1; size: NA; J: TRBJ2-2; length: 16; D: NA; CDR3: CASSLMGYSDTGELFF; DNA: TGTGCCAGCAGCCTAATGGGTTATTCCGACACCGGGGAGCTGTTTTTT
V: TRBV3-1; size: NA; J: TRBJ2-4; length: 16; D: NA; CDR3: CASSQGGGLAKNIQYF; DNA: TGTGCCAGCAGCCAAGGGGGTGGGCTAGCCAAAAACATTCAGTACTTC
V: TRBV20-1; size: many; J: TRBJ2-7; length: 12; D: NA; CDR3: CSARADISEQYF; DNA: TGCAGTGCTAGAGCAGACATTTCCGAGCAGTACTTC
V: TRBV19; size: many; J: TRBJ2-5; length: 13; D: NA; CDR3: CATAGTVWETQYF; DNA: TGTGCCACCGCGGGGACAGTTTGGGAGACCCAGTACTTC
V: TRBV28; size: NA; J: TRBJ1-5; length: 17; D: NA; CDR3: CASTPTDWGKSNQPQHF; DNA: TGTGCCAGCACCCCGACAGATTGGGGGAAGAGCAATCAGCCCCAGCATTTT
V: TRBV7-3; size: NA; J: TRBJ2-3; length: 16; D: NA; CDR3: CASSRSPGVGLDTQFF; DNA: TGTGCCAGCAGCCGCTCCCCGGGGGTGGGTTTGGATACGCAGTTTTTT
V: TRBV12-3/TRBV12-4; size: many; J: TRBJ1-5; length: 17; D: NA; CDR3: CASSPIPGIAPNQPQHF; DNA: TGTGCCAGCAGTCCAATCCCGGGGATTGCGCCGAATCAGCCCCAGCATTTT
V: TRBV13; size: few; J: TRBJ2-1; length: 15; D: NA; CDR3: CASSLLGLTSGEQFF; DNA: TGTGCCAGCAGCTTATTGGGGCTAACCTCCGGTGAGCAGTTCTTC
V: TRBV3-1; size: NA; J: TRBJ1-4; length: 14; D: TRBD1; CDR3: CASSRDRRDEKLFF; DNA: TGTGCCAGCAGCCGGGACAGGCGTGATGAAAAACTGTTTTTT
V: TRBV6-2/TRBV6-3; size: NA; J: TRBJ2-1; length: 20; D: TRBD2; CDR3: CASLDGPPRLAGALYNEQFF; DNA: TGTGCCAGCCTAGACGGTCCCCCCAGACTAGCGGGGGCCCTCTACAATGAGCAGTTCTTC
V: TRBV19; size: few; J: TRBJ1-5; length: 13; D: TRBD1; CDR3: CASKSTGSQPQHF; DNA: TGTGCCAGTAAGTCGACAGGGAGTCAGCCCCAGCATTTT
V: TRBV7-8; size: many; J: TRBJ2-7; length: 14; D: TRBD2; CDR3: CASSLAGVRFEQYF; DNA: TGTGCCAGCAGCCTAGCGGGAGTTAGATTCGAGCAGTACTTC
V: TRBV5-1; size: many; J: TRBJ2-1; length: 15; D: NA; CDR3: CASSDAPGSYNEQFF; DNA: TGCGCCAGCTCTGACGCGCCTGGCTCCTACAATGAGCAGTTCTTC
V: TRBV5-6; size: many; J: TRBJ2-3; length: 15; D: TRBD1; CDR3: CASSSDRGYTDTQYF; DNA: TGTGCCAGCAGCTCAGACAGGGGTTACACAGATACGCAGTATTTT
V: TRBV12-5; size: few; J: TRBJ2-7; length: 12; D: NA; CDR3: CASGYSGNEQYF; DNA: TGTGCTAGTGGCTATAGCGGCAATGAGCAGTACTTC
V: TRBV27; size: NA; J: TRBJ1-2; length: 14; D: NA; CDR3: CASSFDSGGYGYTF; DNA: TGTGCCAGCAGTTTCGACAGCGGGGGCTATGGCTACACCTTC
V: TRBV7-4; size: many; J: TRBJ2-5; length: 16; D: TRBD2; CDR3: CASSYPRTSSQETQYF; DNA: TGTGCCAGCAGCTACCCCCGGACTAGCAGCCAAGAGACCCAGTACTTC
V: TRBV12-3/TRBV12-4; size: many; J: TRBJ2-7; length: 15; D: TRBD1; CDR3: CASSDGTGSSYEQYF; DNA: TGTGCCAGCAGTGACGGGACAGGCAGCTCCTACGAGCAGTACTTC
V: TRBV11-2; size: many; J: TRBJ2-1; length: 17; D: TRBD2; CDR3: CASSLVRSSGRGNEQFF; DNA: TGTGCCAGCAGCTTAGTACGGTCTAGCGGGAGAGGTAATGAGCAGTTCTTC
V: TRBV18; size: many; J: TRBJ2-5; length: 14; D: NA; CDR3: CASSPRQGEETQYF; DNA: TGTGCCAGCTCACCACGCCAGGGCGAGGAGACCCAGTACTTC
V: TRBV3-1; size: NA; J: TRBJ1-5; length: 13; D: NA; CDR3: CTSSRDSNQPQHF; DNA: TGTACCAGCAGCCGGGACAGCAATCAGCCCCAGCATTTT
V: TRBV30; size: many; J: TRBJ1-4; length: 14; D: NA; CDR3: CAWSPPPIREKLFF; DNA: TGTGCCTGGAGCCCCCCCCCGATTCGGGAAAAACTGTTTTTT
V: TRBV12-5; size: many; J: TRBJ2-5; length: 13; D: NA; CDR3: CASAPPGVETQYF; DNA: TGTGCTAGTGCCCCACCGGGGGTGGAGACCCAGTACTTC
V: TRBV25-1; size: many; J: TRBJ2-5; length: 15; D: NA; CDR3: CASSDPKRVQETQYF; DNA: TGTGCCAGCAGTGATCCTAAGCGTGTTCAAGAGACCCAGTACTTC
V: TRBV6-1; size: many; J: TRBJ2-7; length: 15; D: TRBD1; CDR3: CASSLGGQGSNEQYF; DNA: TGTGCCAGCAGTCTGGGGGGACAGGGGTCCAACGAGCAGTACTTC
V: TRBV2; size: many; J: TRBJ2-5; length: 16; D: TRBD1; CDR3: CASSEVGTGPQETQYF; DNA: TGTGCCAGCAGCGAGGTTGGGACAGGCCCCCAAGAGACCCAGTACTTC
V: TRBV11-3; size: many; J: TRBJ2-2; length: 16; D: TRBD2; CDR3: CASSSRTSGRTGELFF; DNA: TGTGCCAGCAGCTCTAGGACTAGCGGGAGAACCGGGGAGCTGTTTTTT
V: TRBV20-1; size: few; J: TRBJ1-4; length: 12; D: NA; CDR3: CSARQQNEKLFF; DNA: TGCAGTGCTAGACAGCAGAATGAAAAACTGTTTTTT